This entry lists 15 T cell receptor beta chains sequenced from one sample in a study of T-cell reconstitution after alpha-beta-depleted transplantation in children. A TCRbeta library incorporating unique molecular identifiers was prepared. MiXCR, applied by TCRdb to the PCR reads, yields one record per CDR3 protein. The sample holds around 450,000 distinct CDR3 sequences, around 15% seen once. Sequences were derived from PBMCs, mostly from graft donor cells, sampled 360 days after TCRalphabeta/CD19-depleted stem cell transplant. The receptors were gathered from a boy in the first two years of life who had a stem cell transplant for Wiskott-Aldrich syndrome, so the T cells may come from the graft donor.

This chain links TRBV28 with TRBJ2-1; D gene unclear. CDR3 length: 11 residues. Germline loops: CDR1 MDHEN, CDR2 SYDVKM. Trimming cost V 7 bases and J 15 bases, with 16 bases left between them. The CDR3 is CASKSGTLWFF. The CDR3, as DNA: TGTGCCAGCAAGAGTGGTACTCTTTGGTTCTTC.

Only a few counts were recorded for this clonotype. J is TRBJ1-4 and V is TRBV6-2 or TRBV6-3; no reliable D call. The CDR3 has 13 residues. V was clipped by 2 bases and J by 15 bases, with 16 bases between them. Germline V gene lookup returns CDR1 MNHEY and CDR2 SVGEGT. The CDR3 nucleotides are TGTGCCAGCAGTTACACCCCCCGCGGTGGGTTGTTTTTT. It translates to CASSYTPRGGLFF.

This clonotype showed up just a few times. The chain is built from TRBV4-1 and TRBJ2-7, with 7 bases matching TRBD2. The trim removed 1 base at V and 6 bases at J, leaving 6 bases unmatched. CDR3 length: 14 residues. CDR1 and CDR2 (germline): MGHRA, YSYEKL. The CDR3 DNA follows: TGCGCCAGCAGCCAAGTCGGGGGACTACGCGAGCAGTACTTC. It specifies CASSQVGGLREQYF.

This clonotype was counted between two and nine times. The chain joins TRBV24-1 to TRBJ2-2, with a tentative D call TRBD2 (6 bases). V was shortened by 5 bases and J by 5 bases, with 11 bases between the two germline ends. Germline lookup yields CDR1 KGHDR and CDR2 SFDVKD. The CDR3 runs 14 residues. This CDR3 is CATSGQGGTGELFF. The CDR3 bases are TGTGCCACCAGTGGGCAGGGAGGAACCGGGGAGCTGTTTTTT.

This clonotype came up a few times. J is TRBJ2-1 and V is TRBV20-1; D is unclear. V shed 8 bases and J shed 0 bases, with 14 bases lying between them. Germline-derived CDR1 and CDR2 are DFQATT and SNEGSKA (reference sequence). The CDR3 covers 14 residues. The CDR3 DNA reads TGCAGTCGAGAGAGAGAAATCTCCTACAATGAGCAGTTCTTC. Amino acids: CSREREISYNEQFF.

This clonotype was picked up a small number of times. The chain employs TRBV7-6 and TRBJ2-5, with D uncertain. The CDR3 is 13 residues long. Germline V gene sequence: CDR1 SGHVS, CDR2 FNYEAQ. Trimming pared 3 bases from V and 5 bases from J, leaving 10 bases between. As DNA, the CDR3 is TGTGCCAGCAGCTTGGATTTGGGGGAGACCCAGTACTTC. Translation gives CASSLDLGETQYF.

This clonotype turned up a few times. This rearrangement joins TRBV15 to TRBJ2-3; D might be TRBD2 (5 bases). The CDR3 loop spans 15 amino acids. The V and J ends lost 0 bases and 3 bases respectively, with 10 bases between them. Germline values: CDR1 LNHNV, CDR2 YYDKDF (reference sequence). The CDR3 loop is CATSRDQRVTDTQYF. The CDR3 coding sequence is TGTGCCACCAGCAGAGATCAGAGGGTTACAGATACGCAGTATTTT. Full variable domain (remainder filled in from reference TRBV15 and TRBJ2-3): DAMVIQNPRYQVTQFGKPVTLSCSQTLNHNVMYWYQQKSSQAPKLLFHYYDKDFNNEADTPDNFQSRRPNTSFCFLDIRSPGLGDTAMYLCATSRDQRVTDTQYFGPGTRLTVL.

The rearrangement uses TRBV10-3 and TRBJ2-7; TRBD1 is a possible D gene (6 bases). CDR3 length: 15 amino acids. Per the germline V gene, CDR1 is ENHRY and CDR2 is SYGVKD. With 6 bases removed from V and 2 bases from J, the gap between germline ends came to 17 bases. CDR3 sequence: CAIRTRDTLAYEQYF. CDR3 bases: TGTGCCATCAGGACCAGGGACACCCTGGCCTACGAGCAGTACTTC.

The chain joins TRBV29-1 to TRBJ1-1, with D possibly matching TRBD1 (5 bases). The CDR3 length is 14 residues. The germline V and J ends were trimmed by 4 bases and 2 bases, with 14 bases remaining between them. Germline lookup yields CDR1 SQVTM and CDR2 ANQGSEA. The CDR3 sequence is CSVGGGMRNTEAFF. The CDR3, as DNA: TGCAGCGTTGGGGGGGGGATGCGTAACACTGAAGCTTTCTTT.

V is TRBV11-2 and J is TRBJ2-7, with 7 positions matching TRBD2. The V gene's germline CDR1 is SGHAT and CDR2 FQNNGV. CDR3 length equals 17 residues. Unmatched junction bases numbered 14, after V lost 3 bases and J lost 3 bases. The CDR3, as DNA: TGTGCCAGCAGCTTGGGAGCGGGACCGCCGCATTTCTACGAGCAGTACTTC. Protein product: CASSLGAGPPHFYEQYF.

This clonotype has just a few counts. This chain connects TRBV10-3 to TRBJ2-1, with D perhaps matching TRBD2 (6 bases). Germline values: CDR1 ENHRY, CDR2 SYGVKD. The CDR3 totals 14 residues. V lost 3 bases and J lost 7, with 13 bases in between. The CDR3 region has the DNA TGTGCCATCAGTGACCGGGGGAGTCGAAATGAGCAGTTCTTC. Translating gives CAISDRGSRNEQFF.

This clonotype showed up just once. The chain combines TRBV5-1 with TRBJ1-1, with 11 bases aligning to TRBD1. Germline CDR1 is SGHRS and CDR2 is YFSETQ. The CDR3 extends over 15 amino acids. Unmatched junction bases numbered 4, after V lost 5 bases and J lost 1 base. CDR3 sequence reads: CASRRTGGWNTEAFF. Here the CDR3 DNA reads TGCGCCAGCAGAAGGACAGGGGGCTGGAACACTGAAGCTTTCTTT. The full variable domain, its missing parts supplied by reference TRBV5-1 and TRBJ1-1, is KAGVTQTPRYLIKTRGQQVTLSCSPISGHRSVSWYQQTPGQGLQFLFEYFSETQRNKGNFPGRFSGRQFSNSRSEMNVSTLELGDSALYLCASRRTGGWNTEAFFGQGTRLTVV.

This clonotype was counted ten times or more. This chain uses TRBV6-5 with TRBJ2-1, with D possibly TRBD2 on 5 matching bases. Looked up from germline, CDR1 is MNHEY and CDR2 is SVGAGI. CDR3 length equals 11 residues. V was clipped by 5 bases and J by 6 bases, with 5 bases between them. CDR3 region: CASSRGNEQFF. For the CDR3, the DNA is TGTGCCAGCAGTCGGGGCAATGAGCAGTTCTTC.

This clonotype has a handful of counts. The chain links TRBV7-8 to TRBJ2-7; D gene unclear. V shed 2 bases and J shed 6 bases, with 8 bases lying between them. The CDR3 length is 12 residues. Germline loops: CDR1 SGHVS, CDR2 FQNEAQ. The CDR3 loop is CASSLSQSEQYF. CDR3 bases: TGTGCCAGCAGCTTATCTCAGAGCGAGCAGTACTTC.

J is TRBJ2-7 and V is TRBV5-1; TRBD2 matches 9 bases. CDR3 size: 17 residues. J lost 2 bases, V lost 1 base, and 10 bases had no gene match. The germline V gene has CDR1 SGHRS and CDR2 YFSETQ. CDR3 in amino acids: CASSLNPASGVTYEQYF. In DNA form, the CDR3 reads TGCGCCAGCAGCTTGAACCCGGCTAGCGGGGTTACCTACGAGCAGTACTTC.